This entry lists 5 T cell receptor beta chains sequenced from one sample in a study of T cell responses to AZD1222 COVID-19 vaccine. This table comes from immunoSEQ multiplex PCR, and its TCRdb copy is limited to in-frame clones, with some not included. Among some 200,000 clones listed, around 92% were seen once. The source was peripheral blood, collected on day 0 of AZD1222 vaccination. These receptors all come from an adult in good health.

V usage is TRBV10-3 and J usage is TRBJ1-5, with 8 bases matching TRBD1. V was clipped by 5 bases and J by 6 bases; unmatched bases: 6. The length of the CDR3 is 14 residues. Germline assignment: CDR1 ENHRY and CDR2 SYGVKD. In nucleotides, the CDR3 is TGTGCCATCAGTCCGGACAGGGCTCGTCAGCCCCAGCATTTT. It yields the protein CAISPDRARQPQHF.

The rearrangement uses TRBV7-2 and TRBJ1-3, with D tentatively TRBD1 (5 bases). Trimming removed 0 bases at V and 9 bases at J, with 18 bases between. Germline-derived CDR1 and CDR2 are SGHTA and FQGNSA. The CDR3 extends over 16 amino acids. The CDR3 loop is CASSLAGGKWMGTIYF. The DNA of the CDR3 is TGTGCCAGCAGCTTAGCGGGGGGAAAATGGATGGGCACCATATATTTT.

V and J are TRBV11-2 and TRBJ1-6, with D unresolved. V was trimmed by 1 base and J by 6 bases, leaving 10 bases between them. The length of the CDR3 is 15 residues. The germline gives CDR1 SGHAT, CDR2 FQNNGV. CDR3 protein: CASSLVIAFNSPLHF. The CDR3 DNA reads TGTGCCAGCAGCTTAGTGATCGCCTTTAATTCACCCCTCCACTTT.

The chain combines TRBV18 with TRBJ1-2; 7 nucleotides agree with TRBD1. The germline CDR1 and CDR2 sequences are KGHSH and LQKENI. J lost 2 bases, V lost 6 bases, and 6 bases had no gene match. This CDR3 is built from 14 residues. The CDR3 DNA follows: TGTGCCAGCTCTCCCGGACAGGAGAACTATGGCTACACCTTC. Its protein is CASSPGQENYGYTF.

The J gene is TRBJ2-3, the V gene TRBV6-1; 11 nucleotides line up with TRBD2. J gave up 7 bases and V 4 bases, and 10 bases lay outside the gene matches. Germline-derived CDR1 and CDR2 are MNHNS and SASEGT. The CDR3 has 16 amino acids. In nucleotides, the CDR3 is TGTGCCAGCAGTGTTAGTAGCGGGAGGGCCTGGTATACGCAGTATTTT. Translation: CASSVSSGRAWYTQYF.